A selection of T cell receptor beta chains follows, all from one sample in a study of Ad26.COV2.S vaccination and SARS-CoV-2 variants. TCRdb's table, derived via immunoSEQ multiplex PCR, lists solely in-frame clones and lacks some. Here the sample spans about 350,000 clones, 70% to 90% being singletons. The starting material was peripheral blood, obtained in a trial of Ad26.COV2.S vaccine versus placebo. The receptors shown here come from a person between 18 and 65 years old who received the Ad26.COV2.S COVID-19 vaccine or a placebo. Each CDR3 is given with its conserved first and last residue. The D gene is left open where the match is weak. The size field is filled for only some rows; it gives once, few, many or a size class.

j_gene: TRBJ2-7; v_gene: TRBV27; d_gene: TRBD1; abundance: .; CDR3nt: TGTGCCAGCAGTTTCCGGACAGGGGGGGACTTTCCCTACGAGCAGTACTTC; CDR3aa: CASSFRTGGDFPYEQYF
j_gene: TRBJ2-3; v_gene: TRBV7-2; d_gene: TRBD2; abundance: .; CDR3nt: TGTGCCAGCAGCGAGGGACTAGCGGGAGGGTTCACAGATACGCAGTATTTT; CDR3aa: CASSEGLAGGFTDTQYF
j_gene: TRBJ2-7; v_gene: TRBV9; d_gene: .; abundance: .; CDR3nt: TGTGCCAGCAGCCCGAGGGGGGGGTACGAGCAGTACTTC; CDR3aa: CASSPRGGYEQYF
j_gene: TRBJ2-7; v_gene: TRBV10-3; d_gene: .; abundance: .; CDR3nt: TGTGCCATCAGTGAACAGGGCCCTATTTCCTACGAGCAGTACTTC; CDR3aa: CAISEQGPISYEQYF
j_gene: TRBJ1-4; v_gene: TRBV28; d_gene: .; abundance: .; CDR3nt: TGTGCCACCCAGAGGGGGGAGACTAATGAAAAACTGTTTTTT; CDR3aa: CATQRGETNEKLFF
j_gene: TRBJ2-2; v_gene: TRBV5-1; d_gene: TRBD2; abundance: .; CDR3nt: TGCGCCAGCAGCTTGATCCCGGGAGGGCCGGACACCGGGGAGCTGTTTTTT; CDR3aa: CASSLIPGGPDTGELFF
j_gene: TRBJ2-7; v_gene: TRBV28; d_gene: .; abundance: .; CDR3nt: TGTGCCAGCAGCGGCGCCGGGTTCGACGAGCAGTACTTC; CDR3aa: CASSGAGFDEQYF
j_gene: TRBJ1-2; v_gene: TRBV5-1; d_gene: .; abundance: .; CDR3nt: TGCGCCAGCAGCTTGGATTTGGGCAGGGACGGCTACACCTTC; CDR3aa: CASSLDLGRDGYTF
j_gene: TRBJ2-2; v_gene: TRBV7-9; d_gene: TRBD2; abundance: .; CDR3nt: TGTGCCAGCACCACTAGCGCCACGAACACCGGGGAGCTGTTTTTT; CDR3aa: CASTTSATNTGELFF
j_gene: TRBJ1-4; v_gene: TRBV7-2; d_gene: TRBD1; abundance: .; CDR3nt: TGTGCCAGCAGCTTCCGGGACAGCCGTAATGAAAAACTGTTTTTT; CDR3aa: CASSFRDSRNEKLFF
j_gene: TRBJ2-3; v_gene: TRBV10-2; d_gene: TRBD2; abundance: .; CDR3nt: TGCGCCAGCAGTTTCCTAGCGGGGGGTAGCACAGATACGCAGTATTTT; CDR3aa: CASSFLAGGSTDTQYF
j_gene: TRBJ2-7; v_gene: TRBV3-1/TRBV3-2; d_gene: TRBD1; abundance: .; CDR3nt: TGTGCCAGCAAGGGACAGACCTACGAGCAGTACTTC; CDR3aa: CASKGQTYEQYF
j_gene: TRBJ2-2; v_gene: TRBV5-1; d_gene: .; abundance: .; CDR3nt: TGCGCCAGCAGACCGGGCGCGGGGACCGGGGAGCTGTTTTTT; CDR3aa: CASRPGAGTGELFF
j_gene: TRBJ2-6; v_gene: TRBV4-1; d_gene: TRBD2; abundance: .; CDR3nt: TGCGCCAGCAGCCTTGGACTAGCGGGGGGGCCTGGGGCCAACGTCCTGACTTTC; CDR3aa: CASSLGLAGGPGANVLTF
j_gene: TRBJ2-1; v_gene: TRBV5-1; d_gene: TRBD2; abundance: .; CDR3nt: TGCGCCAGCAGCTTCTATACTAGCGGGAGGGCCAATGAGCAGTTCTTC; CDR3aa: CASSFYTSGRANEQFF
j_gene: TRBJ2-7; v_gene: TRBV18; d_gene: .; abundance: .; CDR3nt: TGTGCCAGCTCACCACTTTCCGGGACGTCCAACTCCTACGAGCAGTACTTC; CDR3aa: CASSPLSGTSNSYEQYF
j_gene: TRBJ2-5; v_gene: TRBV6-5; d_gene: .; abundance: once; CDR3nt: TGTGCCAGCAGTTACTTAGGACGACAGCATCAAGAGACCCAGTACTTC; CDR3aa: CASSYLGRQHQETQYF
j_gene: TRBJ2-3; v_gene: TRBV30; d_gene: .; abundance: .; CDR3nt: TGTGCCTGGAGCGAATCTAGTCAAGGTACGCAGTATTTT; CDR3aa: CAWSESSQGTQYF
j_gene: TRBJ2-5; v_gene: TRBV10-1; d_gene: .; abundance: .; CDR3nt: TGCGCCAGCACTCAAAAGGGACTCGAAGTTCAAGAGACCCAGTACTTC; CDR3aa: CASTQKGLEVQETQYF
j_gene: TRBJ2-1; v_gene: TRBV7-9; d_gene: .; abundance: .; CDR3nt: TGTGCCAGCAGCTCGGCTAGCGCCTACAATGAGCAGTTCTTC; CDR3aa: CASSSASAYNEQFF
j_gene: TRBJ2-2; v_gene: TRBV28; d_gene: .; abundance: .; CDR3nt: TGTGCCAGCAGTTTAGTCAGGGCTCCGAACACCGGGGAGCTGTTTTTT; CDR3aa: CASSLVRAPNTGELFF
j_gene: TRBJ2-1; v_gene: TRBV11-2; d_gene: .; abundance: .; CDR3nt: TGTGCCAGCAGCTTTATCGTACGGGGGAGCGGCAATGAGCAGTTCTTC; CDR3aa: CASSFIVRGSGNEQFF
j_gene: TRBJ2-7; v_gene: TRBV18; d_gene: TRBD1; abundance: .; CDR3nt: TGTGCCAGCTCACCACTTAACCGGGACAGGGTAAGAGGAGTACCGAAGGATTACGAGCAGTACTTC; CDR3aa: CASSPLNRDRVRGVPKDYEQYF
j_gene: TRBJ2-1; v_gene: TRBV4-3; d_gene: TRBD2; abundance: few; CDR3nt: TGCGCCAGCAGCCTCGGGAGGCTAGCGGGGGGCGATGAGCAGTTCTTC; CDR3aa: CASSLGRLAGGDEQFF
j_gene: TRBJ2-5; v_gene: TRBV5-6; d_gene: .; abundance: .; CDR3nt: TGTGCCAGCAGCTTTAATCTCGGGCAAGAGACCCAGTACTTC; CDR3aa: CASSFNLGQETQYF
j_gene: TRBJ2-1; v_gene: TRBV7-2; d_gene: TRBD2; abundance: .; CDR3nt: TGTGCCAGCAGCTTAGTTGGGACTAGCGGACTCAATGAGCAGTTCTTC; CDR3aa: CASSLVGTSGLNEQFF
j_gene: TRBJ1-6; v_gene: TRBV28; d_gene: .; abundance: .; CDR3nt: TGTGCCAGCAGTCTTCTGTATAATTCACCCCTCCACTTT; CDR3aa: CASSLLYNSPLHF
j_gene: TRBJ1-1; v_gene: TRBV4-1; d_gene: .; abundance: .; CDR3nt: TGCGCCAGCAGCTTAGGGGTGATGAACACTGAAGCTTTCTTT; CDR3aa: CASSLGVMNTEAFF
j_gene: TRBJ1-5; v_gene: TRBV19; d_gene: .; abundance: .; CDR3nt: TGTGCCAGTACCAACTCGTTCGGGACACGTCTTGGCAATCAGCCCCAGCATTTT; CDR3aa: CASTNSFGTRLGNQPQHF
j_gene: TRBJ1-2; v_gene: TRBV10-3; d_gene: .; abundance: .; CDR3nt: TGTGCCATCAGGCCGGGGGGTGAAGGCTACACCTTC; CDR3aa: CAIRPGGEGYTF
j_gene: TRBJ1-1; v_gene: TRBV2; d_gene: .; abundance: .; CDR3nt: TGTGCCAGCAGTGTTGGGGCGTATGGGGCAACTGAAGCTTTCTTT; CDR3aa: CASSVGAYGATEAFF
j_gene: TRBJ2-1; v_gene: TRBV4-3; d_gene: .; abundance: .; CDR3nt: TGCGCCAGCAGCCAAGTTTTCTTGGGTTACAATGAGCAGTTCTTC; CDR3aa: CASSQVFLGYNEQFF
j_gene: TRBJ1-5; v_gene: TRBV6-2/TRBV6-3; d_gene: TRBD1; abundance: .; CDR3nt: TGTGCCAGCAGTCGGGCGGGACAGGGGTCGAATCAGCCCCAGCATTTT; CDR3aa: CASSRAGQGSNQPQHF
j_gene: TRBJ2-5; v_gene: TRBV5-8; d_gene: .; abundance: .; CDR3nt: TGTGCCAGCAGCTTGGGTAGGACCCCGGAGATCCAGTACTTC; CDR3aa: CASSLGRTPEIQYF
j_gene: TRBJ2-7; v_gene: TRBV4-1; d_gene: TRBD1; abundance: few; CDR3nt: TGCGCCAGCAGCCTGGCCGGGACAGGTTCCTACGAGCAGTACTTC; CDR3aa: CASSLAGTGSYEQYF
j_gene: TRBJ2-4; v_gene: TRBV7-2; d_gene: TRBD1; abundance: .; CDR3nt: TGTGCCAGCAGCTCCGACAGGGTAGTAAACATTCAGTACTTC; CDR3aa: CASSSDRVVNIQYF
j_gene: TRBJ1-3; v_gene: TRBV7-9; d_gene: .; abundance: .; CDR3nt: TGTGCCAGCAGCTTAGCTGGGGGTCGAGCTGGAAACACCATATATTTT; CDR3aa: CASSLAGGRAGNTIYF
j_gene: TRBJ2-7; v_gene: TRBV7-2; d_gene: TRBD2; abundance: .; CDR3nt: TGTGCCAGCAGCATTAGGGGGCTAGCGGGAGGAGGGGAGCAGTACTTC; CDR3aa: CASSIRGLAGGGEQYF